Listed below are T cell receptor beta chains from one sample, sequenced in a study of blood T cell repertoires in COVID-19. The table came from immunoSEQ multiplex PCR; TCRdb's copy has only in-frame clones and leaves some out. Of approximately 230,000 clones detected, approximately 82% appear once; the ten largest clones hold 15%. Sequenced: PBMCs or T cells enriched from blood (not recorded which). The receptors derive from a man aged 35 to 55 who had recovered from COVID-19. CDR3s include the opening cysteine and the closing phenylalanine or tryptophan. A D gene is named only where the DNA matches it firmly. Some rows mark clone size as missing; the rest say once, few, many or name a class of expanded clone.

len	v_gene	j_gene	d_gene	abundance	CDR3aa	CDR3nt
16	TRBV5-1	TRBJ2-5	TRBD2	.	CASSPAPTSGKETQYF	TGCGCCAGCAGCCCCGCGCCGACTAGCGGTAAAGAGACCCAGTACTTC
15	TRBV5-1	TRBJ1-2	TRBD1	.	CASSLVPGQGNGYTF	TGCGCCAGCAGCTTGGTCCCGGGACAGGGAAATGGCTACACCTTC
16	TRBV25-1	TRBJ2-5	.	.	CASSPQQGRGQETQYF	TGTGCCAGCAGTCCTCAACAGGGACGGGGCCAAGAGACCCAGTACTTC
17	TRBV28	TRBJ2-2	TRBD2	.	CASSGGLSVPNTGELFF	TGTGCCAGCAGCGGGGGACTATCGGTTCCGAACACCGGGGAGCTGTTTTTT
15	TRBV18	TRBJ2-5	TRBD1	.	CASSSGTGGRETQYF	TGTGCCAGCTCCTCCGGGACAGGGGGCCGGGAGACCCAGTACTTC
13	TRBV7-9	TRBJ1-1	.	.	CASSSLGGGEAFF	TGTGCCAGCAGCTCCCTCGGGGGAGGAGAAGCTTTCTTT
18	TRBV2	TRBJ1-5	.	.	CASSPRGLGYYGNQPQHF	TGTGCCAGCAGCCCTAGGGGTTTGGGTTATTATGGCAATCAGCCCCAGCATTTT
14	TRBV5-1	TRBJ1-4	.	.	CASSLQGPNEKLFF	TGCGCCAGCAGCTTACAGGGACCTAATGAAAAACTGTTTTTT
13	TRBV19	TRBJ2-3	.	once	CASSRESTDTQYF	TGTGCCAGTAGTCGGGAGAGCACAGATACGCAGTATTTT
14	TRBV5-1	TRBJ2-6	TRBD1	.	CASSPDRASNVLTF	TGCGCCAGCAGCCCTGACAGGGCGAGCAACGTCCTGACTTTC
16	TRBV7-7	TRBJ2-2	.	.	CASSAYGGQDTGELFF	TGTGCCAGCAGCGCATACGGTGGACAAGACACCGGGGAGCTGTTTTTT
12	TRBV19	TRBJ1-6	TRBD1	.	CATSDRESPLHF	TGTGCCACCTCGGACAGGGAATCACCCCTCCACTTT
12	TRBV4-2	TRBJ1-1	.	.	CASSQVPSEAFF	TGTGCCAGCAGCCAAGTCCCGAGTGAAGCTTTCTTT
15	TRBV19	TRBJ1-5	.	.	CASSIWQGWPQPQHF	TGTGCCAGTAGTATTTGGCAGGGCTGGCCTCAGCCCCAGCATTTT
16	TRBV5-4	TRBJ2-3	TRBD2	.	CASSAGGAVSTDTQYF	TGTGCCAGCAGCGCGGGGGGAGCGGTGAGCACAGATACGCAGTATTTT
14	TRBV2	TRBJ2-3	.	once	CASRNRGGTDTQYF	TGTGCCAGCAGGAATCGCGGGGGCACAGATACGCAGTATTTT
16	TRBV4-3	TRBJ2-1	.	.	CASSHRLWDTNNEQFF	TGCGCCAGCAGCCACAGATTATGGGACACCAACAATGAGCAGTTCTTC
15	TRBV14	TRBJ2-1	TRBD2	once	CASSRGLAGGNEQFF	TGTGCCAGCAGCCGGGGACTAGCCGGGGGCAATGAGCAGTTCTTC
17	TRBV6-4	TRBJ1-4	TRBD1	.	CASSDSGTGGELGKLFF	TGTGCCAGCAGTGACTCAGGGACAGGGGGCGAGCTAGGAAAACTGTTTTTT
13	TRBV27	TRBJ2-7	.	.	CASSLRVSYEQYF	TGTGCCAGCAGTTTACGGGTATCCTACGAGCAGTACTTC
14	TRBV5-4	TRBJ1-1	TRBD1	.	CASSPGQGNTEAFF	TGTGCCAGCAGCCCCGGACAGGGGAACACTGAAGCTTTCTTT
15	TRBV10-3	TRBJ2-3	.	.	CATSPGQRNYYTQYF	TGTGCCACCTCCCCAGGACAGCGGAATTACTATACGCAGTATTTT
14	TRBV9	TRBJ2-7	TRBD1	.	CASSVGQGAYEQYF	TGTGCCAGCAGCGTAGGTCAGGGGGCCTACGAGCAGTACTTC
14	TRBV29-1	TRBJ2-7	.	.	CSVVRGQSSYEQYF	TGCAGCGTTGTGAGAGGGCAAAGCTCCTACGAGCAGTACTTC
14	TRBV5-1	TRBJ2-5	.	.	CASSLGTAEETQYF	TGCGCCAGCAGCTTGGGCACAGCCGAAGAGACCCAGTACTTC
13	TRBV12-3/TRBV12-4	TRBJ1-5	.	.	CASSSRAIEAQHF	TGTGCCAGCAGTTCCCGCGCTATCGAAGCCCAGCATTTT
14	TRBV28	TRBJ1-2	.	.	CASSLGGETYGYTF	TGTGCCAGCAGTTTAGGTGGGGAGACCTATGGCTACACCTTC
13	TRBV7-3	TRBJ2-1	.	.	CASSLSAGNEQFF	TGTGCCAGCAGCTTAAGTGCGGGCAATGAGCAGTTCTTC
17	TRBV27	TRBJ2-1	TRBD1	.	CASSFDRGQVRDNEQFF	TGTGCCAGCAGTTTTGATCGGGGACAGGTCAGAGACAATGAGCAGTTCTTC
16	TRBV5-4	TRBJ1-6	TRBD1	.	CASSLAADRANSPLHF	TGTGCCAGCAGCTTGGCCGCGGACAGGGCAAATTCACCCCTCCACTTT
14	TRBV11-2	TRBJ1-2	TRBD1	.	CASSLTGANYGYTF	TGTGCCAGCAGCCTAACAGGGGCTAACTATGGCTACACCTTC
16	TRBV30	TRBJ1-6	.	few	CAWSPHLGGGDSPLHF	TGTGCCTGGAGTCCCCACTTGGGGGGGGGCGACTCACCCCTCCACTTT
13	TRBV7-9	TRBJ2-7	.	.	CASSLDGSVEQYF	TGTGCCAGCAGCTTAGACGGTAGCGTGGAGCAGTACTTC
13	TRBV27	TRBJ1-6	.	.	CASSLSRNSPLHF	TGTGCCAGCAGTTTATCGAGAAATTCACCCCTCCACTTT
12	TRBV30	TRBJ1-3	.	.	CAWTQGRNTIYF	TGTGCCTGGACCCAGGGTAGGAACACCATATATTTT
14	TRBV28	TRBJ1-2	TRBD1	.	CASSFLRQGAGYTF	TGTGCCAGCAGTTTCCTACGACAGGGGGCGGGCTACACCTTC
15	TRBV27	TRBJ2-7	.	.	CASSLSSRLPYEQYF	TGTGCCAGCAGTTTATCTTCGAGACTGCCCTACGAGCAGTACTTC
13	TRBV7-9	TRBJ2-7	.	once	CASSFFSAYEQYF	TGTGCCAGCAGCTTCTTCTCAGCCTACGAGCAGTACTTC
14	TRBV5-1	TRBJ2-7	TRBD1	few	CASSLVGQGYEQYF	TGCGCCAGCAGCTTGGTAGGACAGGGTTACGAGCAGTACTTC
15	TRBV7-8	TRBJ2-3	.	.	CASSLSVTSTDTQYF	TGTGCCAGCAGCTTATCTGTCACAAGCACAGATACGCAGTATTTT
17	TRBV3-1/TRBV3-2	TRBJ2-5	.	.	CASSPGWPGDQQETQYF	TGTGCCAGCAGCCCGGGTTGGCCAGGGGACCAGCAAGAGACCCAGTACTTC
16	TRBV5-6	TRBJ1-2	.	few	CASSLEGEGEASGYTF	TGTGCCAGCAGCTTGGAAGGAGAGGGAGAGGCAAGTGGCTACACCTTC
14	TRBV5-1	TRBJ2-5	.	.	CASSLTGIQETQYF	TGCGCCAGCAGCTTAACAGGGATACAAGAGACCCAGTACTTC
16	TRBV10-1	TRBJ1-4	.	.	CASSESAGEGGEKLFF	TGCGCCAGCAGTGAGTCGGCAGGGGAAGGTGGTGAAAAACTGTTTTTT
16	TRBV24-1	TRBJ2-5	TRBD2	.	CATSDFSGGVQETQYF	TGTGCCACCAGTGACTTTAGCGGGGGGGTACAAGAGACCCAGTACTTC
12	TRBV11-2	TRBJ1-1	.	.	CASSLINTEAFF	TGTGCCAGCAGCTTAATAAACACTGAAGCTTTCTTT
13	TRBV30	TRBJ1-1	.	once	CAWTRQGNTEAFF	TGTGCCTGGACCCGGCAGGGGAACACTGAAGCTTTCTTT
16	TRBV29-1	TRBJ2-1	TRBD2	.	CSVEAGREGSYNEQFF	TGCAGCGTTGAAGCGGGGCGGGAGGGCTCCTACAATGAGCAGTTCTTC
14	TRBV11-2	TRBJ1-5	TRBD1	.	CASSWGQRDQPQHF	TGTGCCAGCAGCTGGGGACAGCGAGACCAGCCCCAGCATTTT
16	TRBV3-1/TRBV3-2	TRBJ2-1	TRBD2	.	CASSQDSSGRANEQFF	TGTGCCAGCAGCCAAGATTCTAGCGGGAGGGCCAATGAGCAGTTCTTC
15	TRBV28	TRBJ1-5	.	few	CASSLGGALGQPQHF	TGTGCCAGCAGTTTAGGAGGGGCCCTAGGTCAGCCCCAGCATTTT
14	TRBV28	TRBJ2-2	TRBD2	.	CASSLGLATGELFF	TGTGCCAGCAGTTTGGGACTAGCAACTGGGGAGCTGTTTTTT
20	TRBV15	TRBJ2-1	TRBD2	.	CATSRVIGLAGGGSYNEQFF	TGTGCCACCAGCAGAGTAATTGGACTAGCGGGAGGTGGTTCCTACAATGAGCAGTTCTTC
14	TRBV7-2	TRBJ2-7	.	once	CASSLVFGGREQYF	TGTGCCAGCAGCTTAGTTTTCGGGGGTCGCGAGCAGTACTTC
17	TRBV5-8	TRBJ1-6	TRBD1	.	CASSDPIRDRTWSPLHF	TGTGCCAGCAGCGACCCTATCCGGGACAGGACATGGTCACCCCTCCACTTT